Below, 23 T cell receptor beta chains from the same sample are listed, as sequenced in a study of cytomegalovirus exposure and HLA in healthy donors. Primers included in the PCR were 60 Vbeta and 13 Jbeta primers. The assay was immunoSEQ multiplex PCR, and TCRdb's table has in-frame clones only and misses some. The table records fewer than 150,000 clones, approximately 73% of them present only once. The sequencing input was PBMCs. The source of these receptors is a human donor in good health.

This clone appeared a few times. The genes are TRBV14 and TRBJ1-6; D is unresolved. The V end was cut by 1 base, the J end by 10 bases, with 11 bases between. Germline CDR1 and CDR2: SGHDN and FVKESK. The CDR3 consists of 14 residues. CDR3 coding DNA: TGTGCCAGCAGCCAAGTGGTTTCGGGATCACCCCTCCACTTT. As protein: CASSQVVSGSPLHF.

Regarding this clone: The junction does not match germline at one end; this may be a read error. This chain uses TRBV27 with TRBJ1-2, with 12 bases aligning to TRBD1. Germline CDR1 is MNHEY and CDR2 is SMNVEV (reference sequence). CDR3 size: 17 residues. CDR3 loop: CASRLWGTGGDSYGYTF. The DNA of the CDR3 is TGTGCCAGCAGGTTATGGGGGACAGGGGGCGATAGCTATGGCTACACCTTC.

The chain employs TRBV19 and TRBJ1-1; D is undetermined. The CDR3 consists of 14 residues. The germline V gene has CDR1 LNHDA and CDR2 SQIVND (reference sequence). The V and J ends lost 2 bases and 1 base respectively, with 8 bases between them. CDR3 in amino acids: CASSINGANTEAFF. The DNA for the CDR3 is TGTGCCAGTAGTATAAACGGTGCGAACACTGAAGCTTTCTTT.

In nucleotides, the CDR3 is TGTGCCAGCAGCGTAGGCCTAGCGGGGGGGGTGGGGACGCAGTATTTT. It is translated as CASSVGLAGGVGTQYF. The chain employs TRBV9 and TRBJ2-3; 12 bases are shared with TRBD2. V shed 0 bases, J shed 9 bases, and the junction held 8 bases outside the gene matches. The CDR3 runs to 16 residues. Looked up from germline, CDR1 is SGDLS and CDR2 is YYNGEE.

CDR3 bases: TGTGCCAGCAGCCAAGATCTCAGGGGCGCCGGTAACACTGAAGCTTTCTTT. Encoded protein: CASSQDLRGAGNTEAFF. This chain connects TRBV4-2 to TRBJ1-1, with D perhaps matching TRBD1 (6 bases). The germline CDR1 and CDR2 sequences are LGHNA and YNFKEQ. Trimming took 0 bases from V and 2 from J, leaving 16 bases between them. This CDR3 contains 17 residues.

The chain combines TRBV9 with TRBJ2-1; D is possibly TRBD2 (5 bases). CDR3 size: 14 residues. The germline gives CDR1 SGDLS, CDR2 YYNGEE. V was shortened by 0 bases and J by 3 bases, with 7 bases between the two germline ends. The CDR3, as DNA: TGTGCCAGCAGCGTAGGGACTCGCTACAATGAGCAGTTCTTC. It translates to CASSVGTRYNEQFF.

The chain is built from TRBV4-1 and TRBJ1-2; 9 positions match TRBD1. Germline trimming cut 0 bases from V and 5 bases from J; bases unmatched to any gene: 13. Germline V gene lookup returns CDR1 MGHRA and CDR2 YSYEKL. The CDR3 has 18 residues. The CDR3: CASSQDEGRTGEPYGYTF. The DNA for the CDR3 is TGCGCCAGCAGCCAAGATGAGGGCCGGACAGGGGAGCCTTATGGCTACACCTTC.

This chain connects TRBV27 to TRBJ2-2; the match to TRBD1 covers 10 bases. The CDR3 consists of 15 residues. V gave up 5 bases and J gave up 7 bases; unmatched junction bases: 7. Germline V CDR1 and CDR2: MNHEY, SMNVEV (reference sequence). CDR3 residues: CASSPPTGGLGELFF. The CDR3 DNA reads TGTGCCAGCAGTCCACCGACAGGGGGCCTCGGGGAGCTGTTTTTT.

A single count supports this clone. CDR3 residues: CASRLQGAIDTQYF. DNA of the CDR3: TGTGCCAGTAGATTACAGGGGGCAATAGATACGCAGTATTTT. The chain employs TRBV19 and TRBJ2-3; TRBD1 matches 9 bases. Germline CDR1 is LNHDA and CDR2 is SQIVND (reference sequence). The J segment lost 5 bases and the V segment lost 6 bases, leaving 6 bases of the junction unmatched. The CDR3 is 14 amino acids.

V usage is TRBV11-2 and J usage is TRBJ2-3; a possible D gene is TRBD1 (6 bases). This CDR3 contains 15 residues. The V gene lost 1 base and the J gene lost 6 bases, with 14 bases spanning the gap. The germline V gene encodes CDR1 SGHAT and CDR2 FQNNGV. The CDR3 nucleotides read TGTGCCAGCAGCTTAGGGGGGAACCAGGGGGATACGCAGTATTTT. As protein: CASSLGGNQGDTQYF.

V and J are TRBV28 and TRBJ1-6; D is possibly TRBD1 (6 bases). This CDR3 spans 13 amino acids. Germline CDR1 and CDR2: MDHEN and SYDVKM. V was shortened by 2 bases and J by 12 bases, with 11 bases between the two germline ends. CDR3 residues: CASSLRGFLPLHF. CDR3 sequence (DNA): TGTGCCAGCAGTTTAAGGGGGTTTTTACCCCTCCACTTT. Combining the CDR3 with reference TRBV28 and TRBJ1-6 gives the whole variable domain DVKVTQSSRYLVKRTGEKVFLECVQDMDHENMFWYRQDPGLGLRLIYFSYDVKMKEKGDIPEGYSVSREKKERFSLILESASTNQTSMYLCASSLRGFLPLHFGNGTRLTVT.

V usage is TRBV7-8 and J usage is TRBJ2-7; 7 bases map to TRBD1. The CDR3 length is 16 residues. From germline, CDR1 is SGHVS and CDR2 FQNEAQ. Germline trimming cut 5 bases from V and 0 bases from J; bases unmatched to any gene: 10. CDR3 in DNA: TGTGCCAGCAGCCCAACCGGGACAGCGAGCTCCTACGAGCAGTACTTC. This codes for CASSPTGTASSYEQYF.

This clone was seen just once. This chain connects TRBV20-1 to TRBJ1-1; D unresolved. V was trimmed by 8 bases and J by 3 bases, leaving 10 bases between them. Germline values: CDR1 DFQATT, CDR2 SNEGSKA (reference sequence). This CDR3 contains 11 residues. The CDR3 loop is CSIQAYTEAFF. DNA for the CDR3: TGCAGTATTCAGGCATACACTGAAGCTTTCTTT.

This clone was detected a few times. V is TRBV4-1 and J is TRBJ2-7, with 15 bases that match TRBD2. The J segment lost 4 bases and the V segment lost 1 base, leaving 2 bases of the junction unmatched. The CDR3 extends over 16 amino acids. The germline gives CDR1 MGHRA, CDR2 YSYEKL. The DNA of the CDR3 is TGCGCCAGCAGCCAAGGGGGACTAGCGGGAGGTTACGAGCAGTACTTC. Its translation: CASSQGGLAGGYEQYF.

The gene calls are TRBV19 and TRBJ2-5, with 9 nucleotides matching TRBD2. CDR1 is LNHDA and CDR2 is SQIVND in the germline V gene (reference sequence). The CDR3 length is 14 residues. The junction had 2 bases not matched to a gene; V was cut back by 5 bases and J by 1 base. DNA of the CDR3: TGTGCCAGTAGTCTTAGCGGGGGCCAAGAGACCCAGTACTTC. It translates to CASSLSGGQETQYF. Filled out from reference TRBV19 and TRBJ2-5, the complete variable domain reads DGGITQSPKYLFRKEGQNVTLSCEQNLNHDAMYWYRQDPGQGLRLIYYSQIVNDFQKGDIAEGYSVSREKKESFPLTVTSAQKNPTAFYLCASSLSGGQETQYFGPGTRLLVL.

This clone was detected once. The chain is built from TRBV14 and TRBJ1-2; no reliable D call. This CDR3 is built from 13 residues. The V gene lost 0 bases and the J gene lost 3 bases, with 5 bases spanning the gap. The germline V gene has CDR1 SGHDN and CDR2 FVKESK. This CDR3 is CASSQESYYGYTF. The CDR3, as DNA: TGTGCCAGCAGCCAAGAGAGCTACTATGGCTACACCTTC.

This rearrangement joins TRBV10-3 to TRBJ2-5; D unresolved. This CDR3 has 14 residues. The V and J ends lost 3 bases and 1 base respectively, with 9 bases between them. Germline loops: CDR1 ENHRY, CDR2 SYGVKD. CDR3 DNA: TGTGCCATCAGTGACCCAGTTTCCCAAGAGACCCAGTACTTC. Translated, it gives CAISDPVSQETQYF.

This clone was counted a few times. The chain joins TRBV5-6 to TRBJ2-1, with D unclear. The CDR3 covers 15 residues. V lost 6 bases to trimming and J lost 1 base, with 14 bases between them. CDR1 and CDR2 (germline): SGHDT, YYEEEE. CDR3: CASNFGGRSYNEQFF. CDR3 in DNA: TGTGCCAGCAACTTTGGCGGCCGGTCCTACAATGAGCAGTTCTTC.

The chain recombines TRBV4-2 with TRBJ2-5; D is unclear. The end of the DNA fits TRBJ2-7 better, so the J call may be wrong. The V gene's germline CDR1 is LGHNA and CDR2 YNFKEQ. CDR3 length equals 14 residues. The CDR3 nucleotides are TGTGCCAGCAGCCAAGATCGGAGCTCCTACGAGCAGTACTTC. Amino acid sequence: CASSQDRSSYEQYF.

This clone was detected only a few times. This chain joins TRBV9 and TRBJ2-2; D is possibly TRBD1 (6 bases). The germline V gene has CDR1 SGDLS and CDR2 YYNGEE. V lost 4 bases to trimming and J lost 1 base, with 11 bases between them. CDR3 size: 15 residues. This chain's CDR3 is CASSIWGQNTGELFF. CDR3 nucleotides: TGTGCCAGCAGCATCTGGGGACAGAACACCGGGGAGCTGTTTTTT.

The rearrangement links TRBV28 to TRBJ2-5; weak D call: TRBD1 (5 bases). CDR1 and CDR2 (germline): MDHEN, SYDVKM. Trimming cost V 5 bases and J 0 bases, with 13 bases left between them. The CDR3 length is 15 residues. CDR3 DNA: TGTGCCAGCAGTCAGAATAAGGGGTACCAAGAGACCCAGTACTTC. Protein: CASSQNKGYQETQYF. The whole variable domain, remainder taken from reference TRBV28 and TRBJ2-5, is DVKVTQSSRYLVKRTGEKVFLECVQDMDHENMFWYRQDPGLGLRLIYFSYDVKMKEKGDIPEGYSVSREKKERFSLILESASTNQTSMYLCASSQNKGYQETQYFGPGTRLLVL.

The chain recombines TRBV5-6 with TRBJ2-3, with 11 bases matching TRBD2. From germline, CDR1 is SGHDT and CDR2 YYEEEE. This CDR3 region has 16 residues. The ends lost 1 base at V and 5 bases at J; junction bases unmatched: 6. CDR3 region: CASSLSLAGVIDTQYF. CDR3 DNA: TGTGCCAGCAGCTTGTCACTAGCGGGGGTGATAGATACGCAGTATTTT.

The CDR3 reads CASSFQYYSGANVLTF. The CDR3 DNA follows: TGTGCCAGCAGCTTTCAGTACTACTCTGGGGCCAACGTCCTGACTTTC. The gene calls are TRBV11-1 and TRBJ2-6; D not resolved. The CDR3 contains 16 residues. From germline, CDR1 is SGHAT and CDR2 FQDESV (reference sequence). V shed 3 bases and J shed 0 bases, with 9 bases lying between them.